This T cell receptor (beta chain) was recovered during a study of shared clonotypes between healthy human individuals (dated by TCRdb to the early 2020s). For the wider study: A few men and two women, aged 18 to 49 years, made up the cohort. Per donor, three plates each were used for CD4 naive and CD4 memory, two for CD8 naive, and one for CD8 memory. To increase sequencing depth and limit assay-specific biases, TCR repertoire library preparation and sequencing were carried out by different laboratories using diverse techniques. To estimate repertoire size and how much clonotype sharing occurs between individuals, the study deeply sequenced the blood TCR repertoires of roughly 5 healthy adults. Leukapheresis yielded between about 0.9 and 10 billion PBMCs per donor. Study-level results and caveats: Incomplete sequencing was indicated by rarefaction of sorted-subset datasets, despite the large sequencing depth. Pairwise subsampling indicated that sequencing depth was expected to affect the degree of clonotype sharing among donors. The genetic and exposure-history diversity represented was limited by the small number of donors. Compared with non-shared clonotypes, the clonotypes found in all four sorted-subset donors had higher generation probabilities. Estimated clonotype richness was generally larger for naive than for memory subsets. Only blood was sampled, and tissue TCR repertoires likely differ from those in blood. About 5% of naive CD4, around 3.5% of naive CD8, approximately 2.2% of memory CD4, and 0.35% to 0.5% of memory CD8 clonotypes were shared across a few donors.

Using the deep immunoSEQ assay, multiplex PCR amplified TCR CDR3 regions from genomic DNA. For each cell subset, the extracted genomic DNA was distributed evenly across all wells of several immunoSEQ 96-well plates, and each plate served as one replicate. Each replicate PCR for sorted subsets received around 210 ng genomic DNA, equal to tens of thousands of T cell genomes. Purified libraries were quantified with a Qubit 3.0 fluorometer, sized on a Bioanalyzer 2100, and re-quantified with the KAPA Library Quantification kit. A separate single-read 150-cycle Illumina NextSeq 550 flow cell was used to sequence each immunoSEQ 96-well plate. The authors processed their data as follows. The immunoSEQ output contained only junctional sequences without quality scores, so filtering could not match that applied to full-length reads. To assign V/J genes and CDR3, sequences were annotated against IMGT germline references using PyIR, a Python wrapper for IgBLAST v1.9. Reads were removed for weak V/J assignments (E-value above 1e-6), missing CDR3, stop codons, out-of-frame junctions, or ambiguous translated residues. V3J clonotypes were defined as sequences sharing an identical inferred V gene, J gene, and CDR3 amino acid sequence. Percentage overlap between repertoires was computed as shared unique clonotypes divided by the size of the smaller repertoire. RTK rarefaction, the Chao1 estimator, and Recon v2.1 estimates of unobserved clonotypes were used to assess repertoire richness. Generation probabilities for all TCRbeta clonotypes obtained by the gDNA method from a handful of donors were computed using OLGA. Drawn from immuneACCESS, this table holds only the in-frame rearrangements with V and J called that TCRdb kept. Clones are partly lost; checked studies trace under half to an unresolved V gene and leave the rest unexplained. The V and J calls and the clone size are those of that table, but D and trimming were determined from the DNA. The sample records some 2 million clones, approximately 94% of which are singletons. The top ten clonotypes cover around 1% of the sample.

CD8 naive samples were CD45RO-negative cells positively selected for CCR7, giving a CD45RA+CCR7+ population that excluded TemRA cells. Healthy HIV-negative adults with no recently reported acute infections or vaccinations were included as donors. All donors were Caucasian adults living in Nashville, Tennessee, USA. After blood collection by leukapheresis, PBMCs were isolated using Ficoll-Histopaque density gradient centrifugation and then cryopreserved in the vapor phase of liquid nitrogen. Analytical flow cytometry was used to check the purity and quantity of every magnetically sorted T cell population. From each sorted fraction, genomic DNA was isolated and quantified by UV absorbance on a Nanodrop 2000c. As for this clone: Its antigen is not yet known. There are no base qualities to consult, and no much larger clone falls within one base.

Including cysteine and phenylalanine, the CDR3 has 15 amino acids. The kept DNA is CDR3 alone, 45 bases in frame from the first base. V was cut back by 4 bases and J by 0 bases, leaving a gap of 13 bases between them. The CDR1 and CDR2 encoded by the germline V gene are MNHNS and SASEGT. The source of this sequence is a man younger than 35 in good health. Recombination connected TRBV6-1 to TRBJ2-7; the D segment could be TRBD1, given 6 matching bases. Sequencing used naive CD8+ T cells sorted from blood. Explained via the paper, the cell subset or site label denotes: CD45RA+CCR7+. The DNA reads TGTGCCAGCAGTGGGGACATTACGAGCTCCTACGAGCAGTACTTC. It is translated as CASSGDITSSYEQYF.